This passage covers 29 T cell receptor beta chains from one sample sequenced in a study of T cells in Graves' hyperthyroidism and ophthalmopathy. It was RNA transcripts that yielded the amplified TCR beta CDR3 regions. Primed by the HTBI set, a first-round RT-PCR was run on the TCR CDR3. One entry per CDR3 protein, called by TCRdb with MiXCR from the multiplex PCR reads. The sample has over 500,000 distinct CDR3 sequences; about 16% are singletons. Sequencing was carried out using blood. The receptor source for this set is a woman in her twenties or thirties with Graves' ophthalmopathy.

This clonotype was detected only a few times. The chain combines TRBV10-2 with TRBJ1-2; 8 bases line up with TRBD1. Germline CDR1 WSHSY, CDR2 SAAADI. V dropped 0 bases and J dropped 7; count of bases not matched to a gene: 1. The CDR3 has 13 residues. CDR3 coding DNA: TGCGCCAGCAGTGAGTCGACAGGGGTTGGCTACACCTTC. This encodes CASSESTGVGYTF.

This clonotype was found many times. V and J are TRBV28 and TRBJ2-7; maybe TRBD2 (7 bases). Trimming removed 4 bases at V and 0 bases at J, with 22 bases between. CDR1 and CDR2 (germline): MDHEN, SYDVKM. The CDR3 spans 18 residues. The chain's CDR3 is CASSSLGGGRFSSYEQYF. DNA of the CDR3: TGTGCCAGCAGTTCCCTAGGGGGGGGACGCTTCAGCTCCTACGAGCAGTACTTC.

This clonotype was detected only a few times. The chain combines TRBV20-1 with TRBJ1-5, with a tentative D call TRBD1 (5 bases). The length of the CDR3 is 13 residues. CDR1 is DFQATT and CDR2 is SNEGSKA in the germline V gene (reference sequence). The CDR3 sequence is CGGTEASRQPQHF. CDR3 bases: TGCGGGGGGACCGAGGCAAGTCGTCAGCCCCAGCATTTT.

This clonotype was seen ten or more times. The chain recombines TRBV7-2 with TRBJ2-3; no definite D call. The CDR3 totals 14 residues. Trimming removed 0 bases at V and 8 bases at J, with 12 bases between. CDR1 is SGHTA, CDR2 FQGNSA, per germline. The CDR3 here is CASSLAVLASTQYF. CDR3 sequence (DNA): TGTGCCAGCAGCTTAGCGGTCCTGGCGAGTACGCAGTATTTT. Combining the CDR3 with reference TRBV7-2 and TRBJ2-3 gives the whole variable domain GAGVSQSPSNKVTEKGKDVELRCDPISGHTALYWYRQSLGQGLEFLIYFQGNSAPDKSGLPSDRFSAERTGGSVSTLTIQRTQQEDSAVYLCASSLAVLASTQYFGPGTRLTVL.

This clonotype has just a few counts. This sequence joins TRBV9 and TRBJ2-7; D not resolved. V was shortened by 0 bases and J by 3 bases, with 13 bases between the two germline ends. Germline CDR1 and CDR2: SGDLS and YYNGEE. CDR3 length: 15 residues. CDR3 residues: CASSVGPTNLYEQYF. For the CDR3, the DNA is TGTGCCAGCAGCGTAGGGCCTACGAACCTCTACGAGCAGTACTTC.

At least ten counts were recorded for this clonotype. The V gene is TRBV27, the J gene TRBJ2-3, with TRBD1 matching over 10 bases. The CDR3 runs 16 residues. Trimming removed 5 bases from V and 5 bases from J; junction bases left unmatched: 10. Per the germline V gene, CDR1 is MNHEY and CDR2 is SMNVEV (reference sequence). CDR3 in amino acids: CASSVIGTGVIDTQYF. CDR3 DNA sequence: TGTGCCAGCAGTGTCATTGGGACAGGGGTGATAGATACGCAGTATTTT.

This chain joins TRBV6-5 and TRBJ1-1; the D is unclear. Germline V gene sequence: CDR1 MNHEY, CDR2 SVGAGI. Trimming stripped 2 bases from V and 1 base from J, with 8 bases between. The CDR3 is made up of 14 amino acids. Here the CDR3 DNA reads TGTGCCAGCAGTTACACAAAGACGAACACTGAAGCTTTCTTT. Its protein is CASSYTKTNTEAFF.

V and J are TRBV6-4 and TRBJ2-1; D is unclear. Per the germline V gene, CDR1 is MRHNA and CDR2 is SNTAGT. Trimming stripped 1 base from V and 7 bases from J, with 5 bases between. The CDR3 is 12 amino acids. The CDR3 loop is CASSDFGNEQFF. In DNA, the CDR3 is TGTGCCAGCAGTGACTTCGGAAATGAGCAGTTCTTC.

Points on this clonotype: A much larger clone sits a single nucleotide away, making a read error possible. The CDR3 bases are TGTGCCAGCAGCCGACAGGGGGGATGCGAGCAGTACTTC. Amino acid sequence: CASSRQGGCEQYF. The chain uses TRBV12-3 or TRBV12-4 and TRBJ2-7; 9 nucleotides match TRBD1. The V gene end was trimmed by 6 bases and the J gene end by 6 bases; junction bases not matched to a gene: 6. The length of the CDR3 is 13 residues.

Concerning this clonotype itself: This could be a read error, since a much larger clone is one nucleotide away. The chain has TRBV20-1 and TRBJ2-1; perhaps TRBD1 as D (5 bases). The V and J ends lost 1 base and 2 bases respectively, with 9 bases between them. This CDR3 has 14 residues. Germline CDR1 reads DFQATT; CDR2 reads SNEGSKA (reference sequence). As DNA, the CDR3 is TGCAGTGCTAGAGTAAGGGGCACCTACAATGAGCAGTTCTTC. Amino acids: CSARVRGTYNEQFF.

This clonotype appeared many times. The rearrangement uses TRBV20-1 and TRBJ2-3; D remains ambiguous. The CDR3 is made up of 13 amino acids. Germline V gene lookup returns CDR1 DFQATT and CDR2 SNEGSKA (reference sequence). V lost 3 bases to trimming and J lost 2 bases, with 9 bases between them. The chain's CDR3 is CSASAIFTDTQYF. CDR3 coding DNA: TGCAGTGCTAGTGCGATTTTCACAGATACGCAGTATTTT.

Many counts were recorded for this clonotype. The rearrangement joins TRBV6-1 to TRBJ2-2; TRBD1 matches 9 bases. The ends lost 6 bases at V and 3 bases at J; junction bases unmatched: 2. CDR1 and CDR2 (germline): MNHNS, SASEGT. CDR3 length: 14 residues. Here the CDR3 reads CASRRDRDTGELFF. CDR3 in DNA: TGTGCCAGCAGACGGGACAGGGACACCGGGGAGCTGTTTTTT.

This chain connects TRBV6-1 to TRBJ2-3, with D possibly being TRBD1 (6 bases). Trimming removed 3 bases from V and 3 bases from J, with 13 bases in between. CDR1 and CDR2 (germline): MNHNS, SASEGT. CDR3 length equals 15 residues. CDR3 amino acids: CASSEGAQETDTQYF. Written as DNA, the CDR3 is TGTGCCAGCAGTGAGGGGGCACAGGAAACAGATACGCAGTATTTT.

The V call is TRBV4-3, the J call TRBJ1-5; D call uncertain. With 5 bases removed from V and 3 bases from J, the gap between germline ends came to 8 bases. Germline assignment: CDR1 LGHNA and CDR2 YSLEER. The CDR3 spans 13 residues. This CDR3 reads CASSSKTNQPQHF. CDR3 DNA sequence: TGCGCCAGCAGCTCAAAAACCAATCAGCCCCAGCATTTT.

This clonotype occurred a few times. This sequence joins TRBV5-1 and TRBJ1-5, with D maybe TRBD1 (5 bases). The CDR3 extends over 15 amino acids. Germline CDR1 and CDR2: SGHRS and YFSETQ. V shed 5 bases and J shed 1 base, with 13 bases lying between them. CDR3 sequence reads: CASRVGVSSNQPQHF. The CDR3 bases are TGCGCCAGCAGGGTAGGGGTAAGCAGCAATCAGCCCCAGCATTTT.

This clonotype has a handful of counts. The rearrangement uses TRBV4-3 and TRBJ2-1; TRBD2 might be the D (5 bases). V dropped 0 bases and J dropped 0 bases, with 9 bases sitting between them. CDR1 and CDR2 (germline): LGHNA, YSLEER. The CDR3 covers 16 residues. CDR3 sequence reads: CASSQEGEGSYNEQFF. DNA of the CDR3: TGCGCCAGCAGCCAAGAAGGAGAGGGCTCCTACAATGAGCAGTTCTTC.

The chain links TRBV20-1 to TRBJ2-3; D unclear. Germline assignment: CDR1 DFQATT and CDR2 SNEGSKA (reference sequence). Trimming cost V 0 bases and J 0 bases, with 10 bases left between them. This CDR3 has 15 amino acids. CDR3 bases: TGCAGTGCTAGAGACCGTAGTACTAGCACAGATACGCAGTATTTT. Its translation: CSARDRSTSTDTQYF.

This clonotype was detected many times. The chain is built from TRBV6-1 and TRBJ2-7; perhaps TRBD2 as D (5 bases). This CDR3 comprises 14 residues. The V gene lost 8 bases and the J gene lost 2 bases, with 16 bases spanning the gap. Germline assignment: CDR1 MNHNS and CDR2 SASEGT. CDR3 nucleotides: TGTGCCAGCGAATCCGCGAGGAGGACCTACGAGCAGTACTTC. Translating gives CASESARRTYEQYF.

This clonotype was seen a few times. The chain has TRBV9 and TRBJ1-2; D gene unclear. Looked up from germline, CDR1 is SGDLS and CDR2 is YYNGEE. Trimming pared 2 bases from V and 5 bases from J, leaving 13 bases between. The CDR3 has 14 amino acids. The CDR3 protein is CASSVSRDKYGYTF. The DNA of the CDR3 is TGTGCCAGCAGCGTCTCGCGGGATAAGTATGGCTACACCTTC.

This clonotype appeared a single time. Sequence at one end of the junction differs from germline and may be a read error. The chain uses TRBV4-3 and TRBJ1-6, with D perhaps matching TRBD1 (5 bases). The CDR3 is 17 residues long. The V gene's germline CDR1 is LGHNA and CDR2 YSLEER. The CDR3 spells CASTQRVGDFYNSPLHF. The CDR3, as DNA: TGCGCCAGCACCCAAAGGGTGGGGGACTTCTATAATTCACCCCTCCACTTT.

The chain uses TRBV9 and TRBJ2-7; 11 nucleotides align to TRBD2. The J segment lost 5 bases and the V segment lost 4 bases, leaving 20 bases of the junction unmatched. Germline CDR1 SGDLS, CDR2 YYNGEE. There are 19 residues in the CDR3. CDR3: CASSPGAYRTSGSTNEQYF. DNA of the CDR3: TGTGCCAGCAGCCCCGGGGCCTATCGAACTAGCGGGAGTACAAACGAGCAGTACTTC.

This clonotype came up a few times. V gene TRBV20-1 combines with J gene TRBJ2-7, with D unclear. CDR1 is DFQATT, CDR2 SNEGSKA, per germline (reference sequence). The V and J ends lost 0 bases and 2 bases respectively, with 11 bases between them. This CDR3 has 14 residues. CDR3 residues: CSARDGWPTYEQYF. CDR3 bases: TGCAGTGCTAGAGATGGGTGGCCGACCTACGAGCAGTACTTC.

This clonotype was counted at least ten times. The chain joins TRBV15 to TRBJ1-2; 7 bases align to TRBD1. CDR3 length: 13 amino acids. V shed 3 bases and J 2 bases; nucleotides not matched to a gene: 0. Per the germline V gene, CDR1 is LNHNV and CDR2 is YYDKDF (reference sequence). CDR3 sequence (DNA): TGTGCCACCAGCAGGGGACAGAACTATGGCTACACCTTC. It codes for CATSRGQNYGYTF. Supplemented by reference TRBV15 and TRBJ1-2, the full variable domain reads DAMVIQNPRYQVTQFGKPVTLSCSQTLNHNVMYWYQQKSSQAPKLLFHYYDKDFNNEADTPDNFQSRRPNTSFCFLDIRSPGLGDTAMYLCATSRGQNYGYTFGSGTRLTVV.

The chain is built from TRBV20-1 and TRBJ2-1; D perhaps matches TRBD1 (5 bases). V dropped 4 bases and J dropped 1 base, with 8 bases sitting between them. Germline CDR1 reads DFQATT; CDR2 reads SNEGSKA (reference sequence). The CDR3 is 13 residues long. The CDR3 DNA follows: TGCAGTGCTACCGACAGATCCTACAATGAGCAGTTCTTC. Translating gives CSATDRSYNEQFF.

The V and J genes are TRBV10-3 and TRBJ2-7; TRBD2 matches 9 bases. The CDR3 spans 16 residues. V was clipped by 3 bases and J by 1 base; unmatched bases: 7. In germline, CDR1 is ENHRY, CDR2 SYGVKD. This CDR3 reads CAISDMSSGNSYEQYF. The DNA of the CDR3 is TGTGCCATCAGTGACATGTCTAGCGGGAATTCCTACGAGCAGTACTTC.

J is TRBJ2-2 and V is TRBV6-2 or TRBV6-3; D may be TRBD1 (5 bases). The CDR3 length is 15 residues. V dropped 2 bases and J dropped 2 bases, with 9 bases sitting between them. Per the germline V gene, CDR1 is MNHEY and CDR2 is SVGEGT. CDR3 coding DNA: TGTGCCAGCAGTTACAGGCAGGGAAACACCGGGGAGCTGTTTTTT. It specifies CASSYRQGNTGELFF.

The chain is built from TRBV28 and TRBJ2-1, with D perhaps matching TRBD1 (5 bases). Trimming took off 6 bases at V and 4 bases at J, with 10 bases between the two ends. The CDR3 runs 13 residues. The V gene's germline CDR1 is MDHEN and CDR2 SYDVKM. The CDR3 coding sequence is TGTGCCAGCAGGCTTACAGGTTACAATGAGCAGTTCTTC. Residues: CASRLTGYNEQFF.

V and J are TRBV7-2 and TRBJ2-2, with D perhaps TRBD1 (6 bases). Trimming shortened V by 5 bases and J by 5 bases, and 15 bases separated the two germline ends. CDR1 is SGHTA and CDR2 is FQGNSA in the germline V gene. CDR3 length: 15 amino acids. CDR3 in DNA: TGTGCCAGCAGCCTCTTACAGGGACCTACCGGGGAGCTGTTTTTT. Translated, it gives CASSLLQGPTGELFF. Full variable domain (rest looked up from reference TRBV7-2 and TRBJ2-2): GAGVSQSPSNKVTEKGKDVELRCDPISGHTALYWYRQSLGQGLEFLIYFQGNSAPDKSGLPSDRFSAERTGGSVSTLTIQRTQQEDSAVYLCASSLLQGPTGELFFGEGSRLTVL.

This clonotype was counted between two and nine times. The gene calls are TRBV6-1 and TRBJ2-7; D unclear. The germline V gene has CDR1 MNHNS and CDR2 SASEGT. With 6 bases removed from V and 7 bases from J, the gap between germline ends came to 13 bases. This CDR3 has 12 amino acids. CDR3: CASRTLLGEQYF. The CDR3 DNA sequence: TGTGCCAGCAGAACACTTTTAGGGGAGCAGTACTTC.